These T cell receptor beta chains were read from a single sample in a study of HIV-infected patients and healthy controls. TCRdb re-called the 5' RACE reads with MiXCR, one entry per CDR3 protein. This table holds approximately 67,000 distinct CDR3 sequences, 16% found once. Sequencing was performed on CD4+ T cells from blood. The receptors were sampled from a human donor in good health. CDR3s include the opening cysteine and the closing phenylalanine or tryptophan. The order of the fields is clone size, D gene, J gene, V gene, CDR3 protein, CDR3 DNA. D genes are given only for firm matches. Clone size appears in some rows only: once, few, many, or a class for an expanded clone.

clone_size: .; d_call: .; j_call: TRBJ2-5; v_call: TRBV9; cdr3_aa: CASSVDRGFQETQYF; cdr3_nt: TGTGCCAGCAGCGTAGATCGGGGGTTCCAAGAGACCCAGTACTTC
clone_size: .; d_call: .; j_call: TRBJ2-3; v_call: TRBV25-1; cdr3_aa: CASSEYTDTQYF; cdr3_nt: TGTGCCAGCAGTGAATATACAGATACGCAGTATTTT
clone_size: few; d_call: TRBD1; j_call: TRBJ1-1; v_call: TRBV5-6; cdr3_aa: CASSFPPGQRSTEAFF; cdr3_nt: TGTGCCAGCAGCTTTCCCCCGGGACAGAGAAGCACTGAAGCTTTCTTT
clone_size: .; d_call: TRBD1; j_call: TRBJ2-7; v_call: TRBV7-8; cdr3_aa: CASSSPGQGTSYEQYF; cdr3_nt: TGTGCCAGCAGCTCGCCGGGACAGGGGACCTCCTACGAGCAGTACTTC
clone_size: few; d_call: .; j_call: TRBJ2-6; v_call: TRBV5-1; cdr3_aa: CASSLPTGANVLTF; cdr3_nt: TGCGCCAGCAGCTTGCCGACTGGGGCCAACGTCCTGACTTTC
clone_size: many; d_call: TRBD2; j_call: TRBJ2-1; v_call: TRBV11-3; cdr3_aa: CASSPTTSGKPSNEQFF; cdr3_nt: TGTGCCAGCAGCCCGACGACTAGCGGGAAGCCGTCTAATGAGCAGTTCTTC
clone_size: many; d_call: .; j_call: TRBJ2-1; v_call: TRBV7-2; cdr3_aa: CASSARTATYNEQFF; cdr3_nt: TGTGCCAGCAGCGCAAGGACTGCAACCTACAATGAGCAGTTCTTC
clone_size: .; d_call: TRBD1; j_call: TRBJ1-1; v_call: TRBV5-1; cdr3_aa: CASSRTGETEAFF; cdr3_nt: TGCGCCAGCAGCCGTACAGGGGAGACTGAAGCTTTCTTT
clone_size: many; d_call: .; j_call: TRBJ1-2; v_call: TRBV20-1; cdr3_aa: CSANDGGAGYGYTF; cdr3_nt: TGCAGTGCAAACGACGGCGGGGCGGGATATGGCTACACCTTC
clone_size: .; d_call: .; j_call: TRBJ2-4; v_call: TRBV30; cdr3_aa: CAWSWPGVDIQYF; cdr3_nt: TGTGCCTGGAGCTGGCCGGGTGTGGACATTCAGTACTTC
clone_size: few; d_call: TRBD2; j_call: TRBJ2-7; v_call: TRBV20-1; cdr3_aa: CSARDRAGVRYEQYF; cdr3_nt: TGCAGTGCTAGAGATCGAGCGGGGGTCCGATACGAGCAGTACTTC
clone_size: .; d_call: .; j_call: TRBJ2-1; v_call: TRBV20-1; cdr3_aa: CSAREGISSYNEQFF; cdr3_nt: TGCAGTGCTAGAGAAGGAATTAGCTCCTACAATGAGCAGTTCTTC
clone_size: many; d_call: .; j_call: TRBJ2-3; v_call: TRBV6-6; cdr3_aa: CASRPDTDTQYF; cdr3_nt: TGTGCCAGCAGACCCGACACAGATACGCAGTATTTT
clone_size: .; d_call: TRBD2; j_call: TRBJ2-1; v_call: TRBV7-2; cdr3_aa: CASRKPGTSGYNEQFF; cdr3_nt: TGTGCCAGCAGGAAACCGGGGACTAGCGGCTACAATGAGCAGTTCTTC
clone_size: few; d_call: .; j_call: TRBJ2-5; v_call: TRBV7-3; cdr3_aa: CASSASRDATQYF; cdr3_nt: TGTGCCAGCAGCGCAAGCAGGGATGCGACCCAGTACTTC
clone_size: .; d_call: .; j_call: TRBJ1-2; v_call: TRBV19; cdr3_aa: CASSRADNYGYTF; cdr3_nt: TGTGCCAGTAGTCGGGCGGATAACTATGGCTACACCTTC
clone_size: many; d_call: .; j_call: TRBJ2-1; v_call: TRBV24-1; cdr3_aa: CATEKYNEQFF; cdr3_nt: TGTGCCACGGAAAAATACAATGAGCAGTTCTTC
clone_size: few; d_call: .; j_call: TRBJ1-4; v_call: TRBV4-3; cdr3_aa: CASSQVNPSNEKLFF; cdr3_nt: TGCGCCAGCAGCCAAGTAAACCCCTCTAATGAAAAACTGTTTTTT
clone_size: few; d_call: .; j_call: TRBJ2-2; v_call: TRBV7-2; cdr3_aa: CASSSRWGAVTGELFF; cdr3_nt: TGTGCCAGCAGCTCACGCTGGGGGGCGGTCACCGGGGAGCTGTTTTTT
clone_size: .; d_call: TRBD2; j_call: TRBJ2-7; v_call: TRBV18; cdr3_aa: CASSDLAGRYEQYF; cdr3_nt: TGTGCCAGCTCAGACCTAGCGGGACGATACGAGCAGTACTTC
clone_size: few; d_call: .; j_call: TRBJ1-1; v_call: TRBV29-1; cdr3_aa: CSVVAIGGGLTEAFF; cdr3_nt: TGCAGCGTTGTGGCTATAGGGGGGGGCCTCACTGAAGCTTTCTTT
clone_size: .; d_call: .; j_call: TRBJ2-4; v_call: TRBV5-1; cdr3_aa: CASSPTINGWF; cdr3_nt: TGCGCCAGCAGCCCAACCATAAACGGGTGGTTC
clone_size: few; d_call: .; j_call: TRBJ2-7; v_call: TRBV7-2; cdr3_aa: CASSPPPYRGEQYF; cdr3_nt: TGTGCCAGCAGCCCCCCCCCTTACCGCGGCGAGCAGTACTTC